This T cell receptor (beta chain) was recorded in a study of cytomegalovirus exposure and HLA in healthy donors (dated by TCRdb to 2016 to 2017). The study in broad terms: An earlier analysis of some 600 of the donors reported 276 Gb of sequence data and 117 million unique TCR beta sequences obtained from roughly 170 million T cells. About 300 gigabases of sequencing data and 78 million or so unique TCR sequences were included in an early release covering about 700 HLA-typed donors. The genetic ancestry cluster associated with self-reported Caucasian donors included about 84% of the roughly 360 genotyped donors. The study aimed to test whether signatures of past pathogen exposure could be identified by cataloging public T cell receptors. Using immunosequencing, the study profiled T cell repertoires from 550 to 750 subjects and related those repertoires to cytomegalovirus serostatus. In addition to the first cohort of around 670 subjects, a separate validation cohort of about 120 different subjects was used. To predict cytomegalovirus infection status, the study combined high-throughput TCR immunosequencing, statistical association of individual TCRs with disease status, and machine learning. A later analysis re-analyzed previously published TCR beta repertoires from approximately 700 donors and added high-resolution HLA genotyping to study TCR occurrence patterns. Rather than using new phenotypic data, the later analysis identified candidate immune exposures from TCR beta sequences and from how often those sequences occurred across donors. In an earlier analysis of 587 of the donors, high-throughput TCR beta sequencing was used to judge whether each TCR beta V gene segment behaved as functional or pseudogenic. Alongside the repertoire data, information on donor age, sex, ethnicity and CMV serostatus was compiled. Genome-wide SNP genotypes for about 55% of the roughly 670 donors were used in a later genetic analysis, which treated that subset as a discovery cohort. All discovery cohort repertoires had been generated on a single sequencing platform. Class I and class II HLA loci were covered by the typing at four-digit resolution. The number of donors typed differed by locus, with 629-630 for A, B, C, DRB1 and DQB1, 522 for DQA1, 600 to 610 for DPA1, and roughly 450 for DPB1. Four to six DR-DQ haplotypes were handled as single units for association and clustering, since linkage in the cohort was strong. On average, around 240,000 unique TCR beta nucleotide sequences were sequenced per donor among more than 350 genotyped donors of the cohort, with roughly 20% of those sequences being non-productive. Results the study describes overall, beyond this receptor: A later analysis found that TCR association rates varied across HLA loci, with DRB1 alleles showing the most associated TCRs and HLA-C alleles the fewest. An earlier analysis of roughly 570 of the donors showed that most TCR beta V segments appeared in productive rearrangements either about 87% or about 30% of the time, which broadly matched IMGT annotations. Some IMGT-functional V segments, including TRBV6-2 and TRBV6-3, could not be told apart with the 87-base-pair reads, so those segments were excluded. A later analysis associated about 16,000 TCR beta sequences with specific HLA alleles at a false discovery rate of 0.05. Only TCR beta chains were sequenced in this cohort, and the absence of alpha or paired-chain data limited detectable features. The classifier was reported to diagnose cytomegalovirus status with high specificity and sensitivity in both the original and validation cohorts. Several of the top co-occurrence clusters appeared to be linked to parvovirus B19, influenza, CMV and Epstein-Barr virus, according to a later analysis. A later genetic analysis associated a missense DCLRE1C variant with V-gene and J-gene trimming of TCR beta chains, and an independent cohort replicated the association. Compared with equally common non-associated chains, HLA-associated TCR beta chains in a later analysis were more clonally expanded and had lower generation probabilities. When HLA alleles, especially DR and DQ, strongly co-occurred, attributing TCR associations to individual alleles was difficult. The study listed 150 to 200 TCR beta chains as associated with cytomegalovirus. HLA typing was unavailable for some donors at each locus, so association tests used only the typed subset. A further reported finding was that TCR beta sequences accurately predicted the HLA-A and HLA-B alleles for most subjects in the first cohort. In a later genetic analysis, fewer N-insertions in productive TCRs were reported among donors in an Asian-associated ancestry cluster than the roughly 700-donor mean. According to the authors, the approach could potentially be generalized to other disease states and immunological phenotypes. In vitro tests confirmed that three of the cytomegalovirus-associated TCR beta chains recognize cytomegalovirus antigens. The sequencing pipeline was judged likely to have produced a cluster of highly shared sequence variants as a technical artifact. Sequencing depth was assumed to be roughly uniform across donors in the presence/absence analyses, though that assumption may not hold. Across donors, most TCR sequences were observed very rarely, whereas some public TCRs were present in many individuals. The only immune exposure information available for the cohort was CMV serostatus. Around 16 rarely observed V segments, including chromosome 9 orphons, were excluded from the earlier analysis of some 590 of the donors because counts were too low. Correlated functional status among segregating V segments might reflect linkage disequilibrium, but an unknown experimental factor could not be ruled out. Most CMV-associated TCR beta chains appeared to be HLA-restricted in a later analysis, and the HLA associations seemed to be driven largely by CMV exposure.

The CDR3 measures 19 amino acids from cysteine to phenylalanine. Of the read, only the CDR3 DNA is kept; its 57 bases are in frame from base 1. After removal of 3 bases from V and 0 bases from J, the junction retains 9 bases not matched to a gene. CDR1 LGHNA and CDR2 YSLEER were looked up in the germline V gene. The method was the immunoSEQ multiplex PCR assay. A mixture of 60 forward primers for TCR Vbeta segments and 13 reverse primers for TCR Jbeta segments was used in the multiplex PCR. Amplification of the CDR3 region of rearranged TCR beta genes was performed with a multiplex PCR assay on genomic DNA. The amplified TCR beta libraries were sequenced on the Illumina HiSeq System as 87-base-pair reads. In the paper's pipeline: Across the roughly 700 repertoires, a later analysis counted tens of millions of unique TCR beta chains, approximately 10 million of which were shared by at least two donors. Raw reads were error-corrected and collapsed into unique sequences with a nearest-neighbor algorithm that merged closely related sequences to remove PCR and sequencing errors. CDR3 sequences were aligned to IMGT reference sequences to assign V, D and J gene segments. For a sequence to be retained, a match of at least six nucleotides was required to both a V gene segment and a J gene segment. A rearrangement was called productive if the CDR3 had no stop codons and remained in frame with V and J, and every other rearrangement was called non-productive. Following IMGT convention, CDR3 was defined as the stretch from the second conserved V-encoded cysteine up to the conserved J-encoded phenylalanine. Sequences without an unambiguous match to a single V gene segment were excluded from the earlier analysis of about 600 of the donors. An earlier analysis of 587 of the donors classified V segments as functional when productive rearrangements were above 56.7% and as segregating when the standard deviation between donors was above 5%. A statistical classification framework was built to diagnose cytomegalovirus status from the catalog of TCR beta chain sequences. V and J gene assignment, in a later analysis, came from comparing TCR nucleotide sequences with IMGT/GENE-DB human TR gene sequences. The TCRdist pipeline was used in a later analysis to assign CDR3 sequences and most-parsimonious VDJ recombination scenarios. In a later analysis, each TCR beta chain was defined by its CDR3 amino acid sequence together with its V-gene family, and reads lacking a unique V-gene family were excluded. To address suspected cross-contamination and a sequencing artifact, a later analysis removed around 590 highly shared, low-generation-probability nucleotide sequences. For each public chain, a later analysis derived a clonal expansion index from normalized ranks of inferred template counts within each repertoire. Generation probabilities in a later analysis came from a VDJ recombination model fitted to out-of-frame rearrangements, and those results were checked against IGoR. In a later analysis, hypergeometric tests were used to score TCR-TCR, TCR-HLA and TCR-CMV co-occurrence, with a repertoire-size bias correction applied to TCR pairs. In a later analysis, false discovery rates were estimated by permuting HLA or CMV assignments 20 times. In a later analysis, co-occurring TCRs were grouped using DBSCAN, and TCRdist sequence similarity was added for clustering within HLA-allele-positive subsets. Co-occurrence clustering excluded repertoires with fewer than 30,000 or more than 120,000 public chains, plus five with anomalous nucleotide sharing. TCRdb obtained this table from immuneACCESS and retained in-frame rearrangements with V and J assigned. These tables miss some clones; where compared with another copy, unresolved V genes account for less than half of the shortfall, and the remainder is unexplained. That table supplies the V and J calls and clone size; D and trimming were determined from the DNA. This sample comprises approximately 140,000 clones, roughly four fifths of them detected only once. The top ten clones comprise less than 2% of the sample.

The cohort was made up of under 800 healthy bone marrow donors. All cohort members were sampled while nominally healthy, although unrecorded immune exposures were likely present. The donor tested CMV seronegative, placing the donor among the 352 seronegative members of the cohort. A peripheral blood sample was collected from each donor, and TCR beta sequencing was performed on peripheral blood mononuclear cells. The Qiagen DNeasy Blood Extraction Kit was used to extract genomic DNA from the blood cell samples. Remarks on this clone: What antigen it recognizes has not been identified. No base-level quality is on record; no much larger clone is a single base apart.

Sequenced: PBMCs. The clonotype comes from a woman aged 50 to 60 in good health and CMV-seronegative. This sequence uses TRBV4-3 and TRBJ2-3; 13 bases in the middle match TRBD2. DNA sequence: TGCGCCAGCAGCCAGGATACTAGCGGGAGGGCCTTTAGCACAGATACGCAGTATTTT. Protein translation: CASSQDTSGRAFSTDTQYF.